The sequence of this T cell receptor beta chain was determined in a study of memory CD4+ T cells and cytomegalovirus serostatus. Study in general: Healthy Belgian adult donors included under ten CMV-positive and about two dozen CMV-negative people.

Findings and caveats of the study: Of 150 to 200 reported CMV TCRbeta sequences, under 70 were found in memory CD4+ repertoires.

The sort gate was single viable CD3+CD4+CD8-CD45RO+ cells for memory CD4+ T cells. Positive selection with CD4 microbeads enriched total CD4+ T cells. Authors' processing steps: Out-of-frame sequences were removed, leaving a few million distinct TCRbeta sequences. Sequencing used immunoSEQ multiplex PCR; TCRdb keeps in-frame clones, though not all of them. V, J and clone size derive from that table, while D and trimming were established from the DNA sequence. The data contain over 35,000 clones, roughly 80% of them singletons. This clone was counted between two and nine times. Its antigen remains unidentified. Germline V CDR1 and CDR2: SEHNR, FQNEAQ (reference sequence). Trimming left V 0 bases short and J 2 bases short, with 10 bases between. The CDR3 is 15 residues long.

This clonotype was obtained from an adult in good health and CMV-seronegative. The chain couples TRBV7-9 to TRBJ1-2; weak D call: TRBD1 (5 bases). Sequenced: memory CD4+ T cells from blood. CDR3 protein: CASSLAGGTNYGYTF. The DNA of the CDR3 is TGTGCCAGCAGCTTAGCGGGAGGGACCAACTATGGCTACACCTTC.